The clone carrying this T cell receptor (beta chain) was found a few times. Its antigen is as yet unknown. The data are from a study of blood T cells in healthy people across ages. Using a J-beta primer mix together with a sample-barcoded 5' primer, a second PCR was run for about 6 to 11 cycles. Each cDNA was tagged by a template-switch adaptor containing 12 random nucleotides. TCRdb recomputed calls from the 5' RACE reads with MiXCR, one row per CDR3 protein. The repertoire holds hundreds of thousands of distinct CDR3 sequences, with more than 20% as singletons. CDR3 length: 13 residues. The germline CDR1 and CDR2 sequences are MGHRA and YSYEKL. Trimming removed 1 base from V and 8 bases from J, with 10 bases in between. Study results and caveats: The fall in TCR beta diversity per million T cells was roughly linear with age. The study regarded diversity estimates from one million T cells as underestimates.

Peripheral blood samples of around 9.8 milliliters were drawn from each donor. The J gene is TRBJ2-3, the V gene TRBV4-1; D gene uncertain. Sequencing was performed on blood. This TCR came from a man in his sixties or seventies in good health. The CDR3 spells CASSQGGFATQYF. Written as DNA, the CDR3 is TGCGCCAGCAGCCAAGGGGGTTTTGCTACGCAGTATTTT.